This passage covers 10 T cell receptor beta chains from one sample sequenced in a study of T cell responses to AZD1222 COVID-19 vaccine. Assay used: immunoSEQ multiplex PCR; TCRdb lists only in-frame clones, some missing. The sample consists of 160,000 or so clones, about 88% of them appearing once. The sequenced sample was peripheral blood, obtained after recovery from COVID-19. These receptors were obtained from an adult who had recovered from COVID-19.

The chain combines TRBV12-2 with TRBJ2-7; the table assigns TRBD1, which was not confirmed against the DNA. TRBV12-2 is labeled a pseudogene. The CDR3 covers 16 residues. The CDR3 nucleotides read TGTGCAAGTCGCTTAGCGCAGGACAGGGGAGTCAACGAGCAGTACTTC. Translating gives CASRLAQDRGVNEQYF.

V is TRBV11-2 and J is TRBJ1-2, with D uncertain. Germline V gives CDR1 SGHAT, CDR2 FQNNGV. V was clipped by 0 bases and J by 8 bases, with 13 bases between them. The CDR3 is 14 residues long. DNA of the CDR3: TGTGCCAGCAGCTTAGATTGGCCCATCGGGGGCTACACCTTC. Its protein is CASSLDWPIGGYTF.

The chain carries TRBV2 and TRBJ1-2, with unresolved D. Germline-derived CDR1 and CDR2 are SNHLY and FYNNEI. V shed 4 bases and J shed 4 bases, with 7 bases lying between them. CDR3 length: 12 residues. In DNA form, the CDR3 reads TGTGCCAGCAGTGCTGTGCTCTATGGCTACACCTTC. It encodes CASSAVLYGYTF.

V gene TRBV11-2 combines with J gene TRBJ2-6, with D hard to call. Germline values: CDR1 SGHAT, CDR2 FQNNGV. The CDR3 covers 15 residues. V gave up 2 bases and J gave up 1 base, with 6 bases separating them. The CDR3 nucleotides read TGTGCCAGCAGCTTACGAGTATCTGGGGCCAACGTCCTGACTTTC. Its protein product is CASSLRVSGANVLTF.

The J gene is TRBJ2-6, the V gene TRBV10-2; the D is unclear. Germline CDR1 is WSHSY and CDR2 is SAAADI. The CDR3 sequence is 13 residues long. Trimming took 8 bases from V and 2 from J, leaving 7 bases between them. The CDR3 loop is CASSRPGANVLTF. For the CDR3, the DNA is TGCGCCAGCTCGAGGCCTGGGGCCAACGTCCTGACTTTC.

This chain connects TRBV7-2 to TRBJ2-5; no clear D. The CDR3 has 15 residues. V dropped 2 bases and J dropped 2 bases, with 12 bases sitting between them. In germline, CDR1 is SGHTA, CDR2 FQGNSA. CDR3 sequence reads: CASSLLSGEQETQYF. The CDR3 coding sequence is TGTGCCAGCAGCTTATTATCAGGCGAGCAAGAGACCCAGTACTTC.

As DNA, the CDR3 is TGTGCCAGCAGCGCCTCAGGTTCCAATGAGCAGTTCTTC. Its translation: CASSASGSNEQFF. The chain combines TRBV9 with TRBJ2-1; D is ambiguous. The germline V gene encodes CDR1 SGDLS and CDR2 YYNGEE. V was pared by 3 bases and J by 6 bases, with 10 bases between. The CDR3 spans 13 residues.

The J gene is TRBJ1-6, the V gene TRBV27; 9 bases fit TRBD1. The V and J ends lost 3 bases and 7 bases, in that order; junction bases with no gene match: 7. Germline CDR1 reads MNHEY; CDR2 reads SMNVEV (reference sequence). The CDR3 is 16 amino acids. The CDR3: CASSFLEGQGNSPLHF. For the CDR3, the DNA is TGTGCCAGCAGTTTTCTGGAGGGACAGGGAAATTCACCCCTCCACTTT.

The chain combines TRBV9 with TRBJ2-1, with TRBD2 matching over 9 bases. Germline CDR1 and CDR2: SGDLS and YYNGEE. With 0 bases clipped from V and 7 bases from J, the junction kept 8 bases outside the gene matches. This CDR3 is 16 amino acids long. CDR3 sequence (DNA): TGTGCCAGCAGCGTAGCTCGAGCGGGGGGCCGAAATGAGCAGTTCTTC. Protein sequence: CASSVARAGGRNEQFF.

The chain carries TRBV9 and TRBJ1-2, with 9 bases that match TRBD1. Looked up from germline, CDR1 is SGDLS and CDR2 is YYNGEE. V shed 0 bases and J 4 bases; nucleotides not matched to a gene: 7. The CDR3 has 16 residues. CDR3 nucleotide sequence: TGTGCCAGCAGCGTAGAAACAGGGGGCTCGGCCTATGGCTACACCTTC. It yields the protein CASSVETGGSAYGYTF.